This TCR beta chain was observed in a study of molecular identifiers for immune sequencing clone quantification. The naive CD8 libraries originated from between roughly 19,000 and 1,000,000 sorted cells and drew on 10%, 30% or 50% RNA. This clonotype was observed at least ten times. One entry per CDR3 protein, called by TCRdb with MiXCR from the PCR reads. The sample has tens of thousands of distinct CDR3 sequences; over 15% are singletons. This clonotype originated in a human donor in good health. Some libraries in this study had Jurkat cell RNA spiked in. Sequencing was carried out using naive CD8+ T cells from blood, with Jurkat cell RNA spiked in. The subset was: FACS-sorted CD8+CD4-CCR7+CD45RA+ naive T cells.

The CDR3 reads CASSYSGLRFGTDTQYF. In DNA form, the CDR3 reads TGTGCCAGCAGTTACTCGGGGCTAAGATTCGGCACAGATACGCAGTATTTT. The chain links TRBV6-2 or TRBV6-3 to TRBJ2-3; D may be TRBD1 (5 bases). CDR3 length: 17 amino acids. Germline lookup yields CDR1 MNHEY and CDR2 SVGEGT. V lost 0 bases, J lost 1 base, and 14 bases lay in between.